The source of this T cell receptor (beta chain) is a study of CD8 T cells in Susac syndrome. RNA in amounts of about 0.5 to 1 ug was reverse transcribed with random hexamers. TCRdb used MiXCR to reprocess the immunoSEQ multiplex PCR reads, holding one entry per CDR3 protein. The table includes more than 150,000 distinct CDR3 sequences, around 96% detected once. J gave up 1 base and V 6 bases, and 10 bases lay outside the gene matches. Germline assignment: CDR1 SQVTM and CDR2 ANQGSEA. The CDR3 has 17 residues. The sample was CD4+ T cells from PBMCs. This rearrangement joins TRBV29-1 to TRBJ2-5; TRBD2 matches 14 bases. This TCR was sampled from a human donor in good health. Here the CDR3 DNA reads TGCAGCGTAGACAGGCGGGGACTAGCGGGGGCCCAAGAGACCCAGTACTTC. Protein product: CSVDRRGLAGAQETQYF.